One and the same sample provided the 22 T cell receptor beta chains below, sequenced in a study of cytomegalovirus exposure and HLA in healthy donors. The PCR used 60 Vbeta and 13 Jbeta primers. Sequencing used immunoSEQ multiplex PCR; TCRdb keeps in-frame clones, though not all of them. The table includes hundreds of thousands of clones, around nine tenths detected once. The sample was PBMCs. The receptors were gathered from a woman aged 18-29 years in good health and CMV-seronegative.

This clone was counted a few times. V gene TRBV30 combines with J gene TRBJ1-1; D call uncertain. The CDR3 has 14 residues. The V end was cut by 2 bases, the J end by 0 bases, with 10 bases between. Germline V gene data show CDR1 as GTSNPN and CDR2 as SVGIG (reference sequence). CDR3 loop: CAWSIGLMNTEAFF. The CDR3 nucleotides read TGTGCCTGGAGTATAGGACTCATGAACACTGAAGCTTTCTTT.

The count of this clone is one. The chain is built from TRBV5-4 and TRBJ1-2; 8 positions match TRBD1. Germline V gene sequence: CDR1 SGHNT, CDR2 YYREEE (reference sequence). The CDR3 is 14 amino acids. Losses at the gene ends were 4 bases for V and 8 bases for J; bases not matched to a gene: 10. CDR3 loop: CASSVERDRKGYTF. The CDR3 bases are TGTGCCAGCAGCGTAGAACGGGACAGGAAAGGCTACACCTTC.

This chain uses TRBV27 with TRBJ2-3; 11 nucleotides match TRBD2. Germline assignment: CDR1 MNHEY and CDR2 SMNVEV (reference sequence). J gave up 5 bases and V 6 bases, and 16 bases lay outside the gene matches. The CDR3 contains 18 residues. The CDR3 loop is CASSPTLAGGLLKDTQYF. The DNA of the CDR3 is TGTGCCAGCAGCCCCACGTTAGCGGGGGGGCTCCTTAAAGATACGCAGTATTTT.

V is TRBV2 and J is TRBJ2-5, with unresolved D. This CDR3 has 11 amino acids. Trimming removed 7 bases at V and 3 bases at J, with 6 bases between. The germline CDR1 and CDR2 sequences are SNHLY and FYNNEI. CDR3 region: CASKSEETQYF. The DNA of the CDR3 is TGTGCCAGCAAATCTGAAGAGACCCAGTACTTC.

This clone was seen just once. The J gene is TRBJ2-1, the V gene TRBV6-5; the D gene is possibly TRBD2 (6 bases). Per the germline V gene, CDR1 is MNHEY and CDR2 is SVGAGI. V was trimmed by 4 bases and J by 6 bases, leaving 10 bases between them. This CDR3 contains 13 residues. In DNA, the CDR3 is TGTGCCAGCAGTTGGGGGGAAAGCAATGAGCAGTTCTTC. It yields the protein CASSWGESNEQFF.

Only a few counts were recorded for this clone. The chain combines TRBV4-1 with TRBJ2-7; TRBD2 matches at 8 bases. The CDR3 length is 15 residues. Germline V gene data show CDR1 as MGHRA and CDR2 as YSYEKL. Losses at the gene ends were 3 bases for V and 4 bases for J; bases not matched to a gene: 8. In nucleotides, the CDR3 is TGCGCCAGCAGCCAGGGACACAGCGGGGGATACGAGCAGTACTTC. Translating gives CASSQGHSGGYEQYF.

The table lists this clone with a few counts. The chain joins TRBV6-1 to TRBJ2-7; TRBD1 agrees at 10 bases. CDR3 length: 15 residues. The V gene's germline CDR1 is MNHNS and CDR2 SASEGT. The junction had 9 bases not matched to a gene; V was cut back by 10 bases and J by 0 bases. Written as DNA, the CDR3 is TGTGCCACCCTCAAGGGGACAGGGGACTCCTACGAGCAGTACTTC. It specifies CATLKGTGDSYEQYF.

V usage is TRBV5-1 and J usage is TRBJ2-2; D is perhaps TRBD2 (5 bases). The germline V gene has CDR1 SGHRS and CDR2 YFSETQ. The ends were cut back, 0 bases at V and 3 bases at J, with 9 bases in the middle. The CDR3 consists of 15 residues. The DNA of the CDR3 is TGCGCCAGCAGCTTGGACGGGGAGCACACCGGGGAGCTGTTTTTT. This encodes CASSLDGEHTGELFF.

The J gene is TRBJ2-7, the V gene TRBV2, with 14 bases aligning to TRBD2. CDR3 size: 14 residues. In germline, CDR1 is SNHLY, CDR2 FYNNEI. V lost 6 bases to trimming and J lost 12 bases; unmatched junction nucleotides: 10. As DNA, the CDR3 is TGTGCCAGCAGCCAGTGGGGACTAGCGGGGGCTGGGTACTTC. Translated, it gives CASSQWGLAGAGYF. The whole variable domain, remainder taken from reference TRBV2 and TRBJ2-7, is EPEVTQTPSHQVTQMGQEVILRCVPISNHLYFYWYRQILGQKVEFLVSFYNNEISEKSEIFDDQFSVERPDGSNFTLKIRSTKLEDSAMYFCASSQWGLAGAGYFGPGTRLTVT.

The chain couples TRBV7-9 to TRBJ1-2; D is unclear. This CDR3 has 15 amino acids. Trimming left V 2 bases short and J 8 bases short, with 18 bases between. Germline V gene sequence: CDR1 SEHNR, CDR2 FQNEAQ (reference sequence). This CDR3 is CASSLYGRGMWGYTF. The CDR3 nucleotides are TGTGCCAGCAGCTTATATGGACGGGGAATGTGGGGCTACACCTTC.

The chain is built from TRBV30 and TRBJ1-5; 11 positions agree with TRBD1. The germline CDR1 and CDR2 sequences are GTSNPN and SVGIG (reference sequence). This CDR3 has 14 amino acids. J lost 5 bases, V lost 7 bases, and 7 bases had no gene match. The CDR3 region is CASRTGGTDQPQHF. The CDR3, as DNA: TGTGCCTCGAGGACAGGGGGCACCGATCAGCCCCAGCATTTT.

In DNA, the CDR3 is TGCGCCAGCAGTCCACAGGGGGCCACCGGGGAGCTGTTTTTT. This encodes CASSPQGATGELFF. The chain uses TRBV10-1 and TRBJ2-2; 9 bases are a match to TRBD1. The V gene end was trimmed by 5 bases and the J gene end by 4 bases; junction bases not matched to a gene: 2. CDR1 and CDR2 from the germline V gene are WNHNN and SYGVQD (reference sequence). This CDR3 is built from 14 residues.

The rearrangement joins TRBV4-1 to TRBJ2-1; the match to TRBD2 covers 9 bases. This CDR3 region has 18 residues. V dropped 0 bases and J dropped 2; count of bases not matched to a gene: 8. CDR1 is MGHRA, CDR2 YSYEKL, per germline. CDR3 region: CASSQELPAGGPYNEQFF. The CDR3 bases are TGCGCCAGCAGCCAAGAGTTGCCAGCGGGGGGCCCCTACAATGAGCAGTTCTTC.

The V gene is TRBV27, the J gene TRBJ1-6; D not certain. The CDR3 has 17 residues. The V end lost 5 bases, the J end lost 7 bases, and 21 bases lay between the germline ends. Germline V gene lookup returns CDR1 MNHEY and CDR2 SMNVEV (reference sequence). The CDR3: CASSLTRGSLGNSPLHF. DNA of the CDR3: TGTGCCAGCAGTCTCACCAGAGGCTCTTTAGGCAATTCACCCCTCCACTTT.

This chain joins TRBV27 and TRBJ2-7, with D maybe TRBD1 (5 bases). Trimming stripped 3 bases from V and 5 bases from J, with 23 bases between. The CDR3 has 17 amino acids. Germline loops: CDR1 MNHEY, CDR2 SMNVEV (reference sequence). CDR3 residues: CASSFFAEQGVGHEQYF. The CDR3 DNA is TGTGCCAGCAGTTTTTTCGCTGAGCAGGGTGTAGGCCACGAGCAGTACTTC.

V and J are TRBV19 and TRBJ2-7, with D tentatively TRBD1 (5 bases). The germline V gene encodes CDR1 LNHDA and CDR2 SQIVND (reference sequence). The CDR3 extends over 13 amino acids. V was shortened by 5 bases and J by 4 bases, with 12 bases between the two germline ends. The CDR3 here is CASSSVAGYEQYF. The CDR3 region has the DNA TGTGCCAGTAGTTCGGTAGCAGGGTACGAGCAGTACTTC.

The rearrangement uses TRBV29-1 and TRBJ2-7; 9 bases map to TRBD1. This CDR3 is built from 13 residues. The trim removed 3 bases at V and 6 bases at J, leaving 6 bases unmatched. From germline, CDR1 is SQVTM and CDR2 ANQGSEA. The CDR3 sequence is CSVEGDRASEQYF. The CDR3 coding sequence is TGCAGCGTTGAGGGGGACAGGGCTTCCGAGCAGTACTTC.

The rearrangement links TRBV28 to TRBJ1-2; tentative D call: TRBD1 (6 bases). Per germline, CDR1 MDHEN and CDR2 SYDVKM. The CDR3 runs 15 residues. V lost 2 bases, J lost 4 bases, and 14 bases lay in between. The CDR3 region is CASSLGTLGSYGYTF. CDR3 nucleotide sequence: TGTGCCAGCAGTTTAGGGACATTGGGGTCCTATGGCTACACCTTC.

This clone was observed once. This chain connects TRBV2 to TRBJ1-2, with 10 bases lining up with TRBD1. Germline CDR1 reads SNHLY; CDR2 reads FYNNEI. The CDR3 has 14 amino acids. J was trimmed by 7 bases and V by 6 bases; bases with no gene match: 8. In nucleotides, the CDR3 is TGTGCCAGCAGCCCGACAGGGGGCTATTCTGGCTACACCTTC. Its translation is CASSPTGGYSGYTF.

This rearrangement joins TRBV30 to TRBJ2-7, with a tentative D call TRBD1 (6 bases). V was trimmed by 1 base and J by 6 bases, leaving 34 bases between them. CDR1 is GTSNPN and CDR2 is SVGIG in the germline V gene (reference sequence). This CDR3 contains 20 residues. This CDR3 is CAWSATRFLLTGNGEGEQYF. The CDR3 coding sequence is TGTGCCTGGAGTGCCACTCGATTCCTCCTAACAGGGAATGGAGAGGGCGAGCAGTACTTC.

The CDR3 region has the DNA TGCGCCAGCAGCTTTAGGACAGGGGATCCCTACGAGCAGTACTTC. Amino acids: CASSFRTGDPYEQYF. The genes are TRBV5-1 and TRBJ2-7, with TRBD1 identical over 9 bases. Germline loops: CDR1 SGHRS, CDR2 YFSETQ. After removal of 2 bases from V and 2 bases from J, the junction contained 5 bases not matched to a gene. The CDR3 is made up of 15 amino acids.

The chain combines TRBV4-2 with TRBJ2-5, with D perhaps TRBD1 (6 bases). Germline V gene data show CDR1 as LGHNA and CDR2 as YNFKEQ. This CDR3 region has 14 residues. Deletions cut 3 bases from V and 4 bases from J, with 12 bases between. The CDR3 DNA sequence: TGTGCCAGCAGCCAGCACGAGGGGGTAGAGACCCAGTACTTC. Its translation is CASSQHEGVETQYF.